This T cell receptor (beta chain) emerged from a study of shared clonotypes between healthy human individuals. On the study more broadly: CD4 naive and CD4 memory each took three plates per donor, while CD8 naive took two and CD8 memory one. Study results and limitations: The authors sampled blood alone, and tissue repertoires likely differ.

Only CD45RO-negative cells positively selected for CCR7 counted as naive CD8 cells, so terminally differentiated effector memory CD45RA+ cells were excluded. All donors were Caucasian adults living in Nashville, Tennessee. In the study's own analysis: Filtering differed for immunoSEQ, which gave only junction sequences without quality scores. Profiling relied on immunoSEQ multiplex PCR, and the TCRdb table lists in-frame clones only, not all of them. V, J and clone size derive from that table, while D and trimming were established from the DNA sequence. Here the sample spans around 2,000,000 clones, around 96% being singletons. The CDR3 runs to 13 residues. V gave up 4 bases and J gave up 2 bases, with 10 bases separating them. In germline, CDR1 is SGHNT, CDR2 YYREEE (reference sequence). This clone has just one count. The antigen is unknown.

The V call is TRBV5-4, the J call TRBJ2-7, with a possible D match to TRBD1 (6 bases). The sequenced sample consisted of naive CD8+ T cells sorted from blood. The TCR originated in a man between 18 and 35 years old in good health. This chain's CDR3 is CASSQTGTYEQYF. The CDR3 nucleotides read TGTGCCAGCAGCCAAACAGGGACCTACGAGCAGTACTTC. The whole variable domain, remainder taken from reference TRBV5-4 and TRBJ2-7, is ETGVTQSPTHLIKTRGQQVTLRCSSQSGHNTVSWYQQALGQGPQFIFQYYREEENGRGNFPPRFSGLQFPNYSSELNVNALELDDSALYLCASSQTGTYEQYFGPGTRLTVT.